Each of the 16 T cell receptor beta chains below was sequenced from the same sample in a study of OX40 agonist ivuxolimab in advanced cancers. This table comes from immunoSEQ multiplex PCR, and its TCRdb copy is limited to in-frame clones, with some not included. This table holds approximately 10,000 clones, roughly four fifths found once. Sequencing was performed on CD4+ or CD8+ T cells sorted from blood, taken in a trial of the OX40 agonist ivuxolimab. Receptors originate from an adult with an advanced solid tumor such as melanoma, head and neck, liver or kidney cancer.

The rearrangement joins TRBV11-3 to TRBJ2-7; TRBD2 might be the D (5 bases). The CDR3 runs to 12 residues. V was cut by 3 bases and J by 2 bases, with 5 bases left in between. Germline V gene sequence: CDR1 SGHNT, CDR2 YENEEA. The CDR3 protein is CASSFGTYEQYF. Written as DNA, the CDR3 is TGTGCCAGCAGCTTCGGGACCTACGAGCAGTACTTC.

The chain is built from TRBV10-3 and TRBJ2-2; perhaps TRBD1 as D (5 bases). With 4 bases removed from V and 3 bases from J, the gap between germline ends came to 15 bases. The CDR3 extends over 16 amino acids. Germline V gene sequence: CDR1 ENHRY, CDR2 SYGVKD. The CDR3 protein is CAISGQDQGHTGELFF. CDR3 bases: TGTGCCATCAGTGGCCAGGATCAGGGCCACACCGGGGAGCTGTTTTTT.

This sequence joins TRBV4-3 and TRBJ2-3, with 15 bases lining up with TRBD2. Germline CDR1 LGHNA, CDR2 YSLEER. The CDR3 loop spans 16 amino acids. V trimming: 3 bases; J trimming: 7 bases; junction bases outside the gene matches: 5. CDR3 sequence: CASSQGTSGGLNTQYF. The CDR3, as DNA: TGCGCCAGCAGCCAGGGGACTAGCGGGGGGCTAAATACGCAGTATTTT.

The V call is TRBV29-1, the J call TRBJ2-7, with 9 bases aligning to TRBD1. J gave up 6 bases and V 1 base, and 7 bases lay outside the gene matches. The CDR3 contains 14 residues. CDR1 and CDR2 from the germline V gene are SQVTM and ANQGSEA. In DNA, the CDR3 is TGCAGCGTTGAAGGGACAGGGGTTTATGGCGAGCAGTACTTC. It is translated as CSVEGTGVYGEQYF.

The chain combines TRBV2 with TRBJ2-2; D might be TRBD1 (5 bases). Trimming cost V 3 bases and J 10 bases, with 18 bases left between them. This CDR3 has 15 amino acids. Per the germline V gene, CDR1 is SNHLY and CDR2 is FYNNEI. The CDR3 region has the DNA TGTGCCAGCAGTGAGCAGGGCCGAACACCGTTGGAGCTGTTTTTT. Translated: CASSEQGRTPLELFF.

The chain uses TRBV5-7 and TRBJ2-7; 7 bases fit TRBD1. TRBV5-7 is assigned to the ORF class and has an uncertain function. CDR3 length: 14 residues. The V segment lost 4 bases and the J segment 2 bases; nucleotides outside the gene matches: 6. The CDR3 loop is CASSPRDRPYEQYF. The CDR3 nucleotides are TGTGCCAGCAGCCCCCGGGACAGACCCTACGAGCAGTACTTC.

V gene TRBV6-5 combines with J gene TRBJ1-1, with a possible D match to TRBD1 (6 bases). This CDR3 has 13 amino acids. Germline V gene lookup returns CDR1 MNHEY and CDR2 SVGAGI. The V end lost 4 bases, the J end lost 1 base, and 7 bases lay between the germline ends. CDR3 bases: TGTGCCAGCAGTTCAGGGGCGAACACTGAAGCTTTCTTT. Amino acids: CASSSGANTEAFF.

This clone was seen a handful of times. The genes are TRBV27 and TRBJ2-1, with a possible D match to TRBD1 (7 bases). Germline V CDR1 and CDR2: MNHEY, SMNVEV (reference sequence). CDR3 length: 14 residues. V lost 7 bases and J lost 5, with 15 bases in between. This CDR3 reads CASMEGAIHNEQFF. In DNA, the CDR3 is TGTGCCAGCATGGAGGGGGCCATCCACAATGAGCAGTTCTTC.

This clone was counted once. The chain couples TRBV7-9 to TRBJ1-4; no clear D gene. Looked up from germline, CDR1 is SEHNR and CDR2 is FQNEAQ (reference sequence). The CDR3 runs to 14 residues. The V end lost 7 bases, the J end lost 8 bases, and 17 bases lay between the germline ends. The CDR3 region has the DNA TGTGCCAGCATCGAGCCGGGTGTCGGAGAAAAACTGTTTTTT. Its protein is CASIEPGVGEKLFF.

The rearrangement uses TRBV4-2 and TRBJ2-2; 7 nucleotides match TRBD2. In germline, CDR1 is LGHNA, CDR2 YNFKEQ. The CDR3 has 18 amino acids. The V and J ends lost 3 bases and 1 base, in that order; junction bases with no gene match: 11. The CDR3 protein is CASSQEDRLAKNTGELFF. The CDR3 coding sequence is TGTGCCAGCAGCCAGGAGGATCGACTAGCCAAGAACACCGGGGAGCTGTTTTTT.

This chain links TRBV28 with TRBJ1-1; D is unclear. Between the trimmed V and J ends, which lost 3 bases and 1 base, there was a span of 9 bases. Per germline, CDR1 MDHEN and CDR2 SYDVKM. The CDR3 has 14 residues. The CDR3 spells CASSLAGRNTEAFF. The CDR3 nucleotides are TGTGCCAGCAGTTTGGCCGGCCGGAACACTGAAGCTTTCTTT.

The CDR3 sequence is CASSLVGLAGGARGTQYF. In nucleotides, the CDR3 is TGTGCCAGCAGCTTGGTGGGACTAGCGGGGGGAGCGAGGGGGACCCAGTACTTC. This chain links TRBV5-4 with TRBJ2-5, with TRBD2 identical over 15 bases. V dropped 0 bases and J dropped 7; count of bases not matched to a gene: 10. CDR1 is SGHNT and CDR2 is YYREEE in the germline V gene (reference sequence). The CDR3 runs to 18 residues.

The CDR3 region is CASSQQGKLAEAFF. CDR3 coding DNA: TGTGCCAGCAGCCAACAGGGAAAATTGGCTGAAGCTTTCTTT. The chain joins TRBV4-2 to TRBJ1-1; maybe TRBD1 (5 bases). CDR3 length equals 14 residues. Germline CDR1 is LGHNA and CDR2 is YNFKEQ. V lost 2 bases to trimming and J lost 6 bases, with 13 bases between them.

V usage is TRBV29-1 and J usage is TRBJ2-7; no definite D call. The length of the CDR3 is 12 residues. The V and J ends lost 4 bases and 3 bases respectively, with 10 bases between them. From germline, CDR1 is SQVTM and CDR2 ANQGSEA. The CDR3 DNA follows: TGCAGCGTTGCGGTCGGAGTCTACGAGCAGTACTTC. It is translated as CSVAVGVYEQYF.

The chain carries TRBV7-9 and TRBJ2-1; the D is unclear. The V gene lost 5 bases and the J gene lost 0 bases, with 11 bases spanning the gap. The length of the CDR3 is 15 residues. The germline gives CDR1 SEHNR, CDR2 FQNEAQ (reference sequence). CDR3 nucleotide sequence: TGTGCCAGCAGCGTATCGATAAGCTCCTACAATGAGCAGTTCTTC. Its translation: CASSVSISSYNEQFF.

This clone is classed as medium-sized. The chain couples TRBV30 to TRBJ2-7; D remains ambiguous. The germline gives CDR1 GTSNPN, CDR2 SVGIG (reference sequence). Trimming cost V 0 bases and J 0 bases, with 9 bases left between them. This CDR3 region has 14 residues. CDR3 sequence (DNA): TGTGCCTGGAGTGTACTGTCCCACTCCTACGAGCAGTACTTC. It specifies CAWSVLSHSYEQYF.